This paragraph covers one T cell receptor beta chain sequence. The participants were between about 18 and 90 years old and came from under 25 US areas. Participant reports of clinical history set cohort assignment. The sample belongs to a study of blood T cell repertoires in COVID-19. At the level of the study: PBMCs, B-cell-depleted T cells, or T cells were the source of the cDNA or gDNA that made up the material.

V lost 9 bases and J lost 6, with 20 bases in between. CDR3 length equals 14 residues. Germline CDR1 LNHDA, CDR2 SQIVND (reference sequence). Methods used by the authors: Nucleated cell counts were estimated from reference gene primer amplification. Produced via immunoSEQ multiplex PCR; TCRdb's table is partial and in-frame only. The DNA was the basis for D and trimming; V, J and clone size are from that table. The sample lists around 280,000 clones, 90% occurring once. The sequenced material came from PBMCs or T cells enriched from blood (not recorded which). This rearrangement joins TRBV19 to TRBJ1-1; D uncertain. This sequence was found in a woman aged 18-35 years with acute COVID-19. The CDR3 region has the DNA TGTGCCAGCAATCCGGGCCCGGGAGGCTCTGAAGCTTTCTTT. This gives the protein CASNPGPGGSEAFF.